A selection of T cell receptor beta chains follows, all from one sample in a study of graft-versus-host responses after intestinal transplantation. No antigen has been assigned to these receptors. Produced via immunoSEQ multiplex PCR; TCRdb's table is partial and in-frame only. This table has more than 85,000 clones, around 80% appearing once. The input for sequencing was unstimulated CD4+ T cells sorted from spleen or lymph node cells, taken before intestinal transplant. The receptors come from a human donor who received an intestinal transplant. Each CDR3 is given with its conserved first and last residue. D genes are given only for firm matches. For some rows the clone size is stated as once, few or many, or as a class when expanded; others skip it.

cdr3_aa,cdr3_nt,d_call,clone_size,v_call,j_call
CASSQVGGAEDTQYF,TGTGCCAGCAGCCAAGTAGGGGGGGCCGAAGATACGCAGTATTTT,-,-,TRBV4-2,TRBJ2-3
CASSVDSHSYEQYF,TGTGCCAGCAGCGTAGACAGTCACTCCTACGAGCAGTACTTC,-,-,TRBV9,TRBJ2-7
CASSRGQGGIGNQPQHF,TGTGCCAGCAGCCGGGGACAGGGAGGGATAGGCAATCAGCCCCAGCATTTT,TRBD1,-,TRBV5-5,TRBJ1-5
CASRGSSGRYNEQFF,TGTGCCAGCAGGGGATCTAGCGGGAGGTACAATGAGCAGTTCTTC,TRBD2,-,TRBV28,TRBJ2-1
CASSWEGYEQYF,TGTGCCAGCAGTTGGGAGGGCTACGAGCAGTACTTC,TRBD2,-,TRBV28,TRBJ2-7
CASSPDRASFSDTQYF,TGTGCCAGCTCACCCGACCGGGCTAGCTTCTCTGATACGCAGTATTTT,-,-,TRBV18,TRBJ2-3
CASRRQGNTEAFF,TGTGCCAGCAGAAGACAGGGGAACACTGAAGCTTTCTTT,TRBD1,-,TRBV2,TRBJ1-1
CASSQGRDGKRFSNQPQHF,TGTGCCAGCAGCCAAGGGCGAGACGGGAAGCGATTTAGCAATCAGCCCCAGCATTTT,-,-,TRBV14,TRBJ1-5
CASGTRDYHFTGELFF,TGCGCCAGCGGAACCCGGGACTATCATTTTACCGGGGAGCTGTTTTTT,TRBD2,-,TRBV10-1,TRBJ2-2
CASMRGAMETQYF,TGTGCCAGCATGCGGGGGGCAATGGAGACCCAGTACTTC,TRBD2,-,TRBV6-1,TRBJ2-5
CASSFVQGAYEQYF,TGTGCCAGCAGCTTTGTCCAGGGGGCTTACGAGCAGTACTTC,TRBD1,-,TRBV7-9,TRBJ2-7
CAWSVLTNGQPQHF,TGTGCCTGGAGTGTACTGACTAACGGGCAGCCCCAGCATTTT,-,-,TRBV30,TRBJ1-5
CASSLPPDRSNYGYTF,TGTGCCAGTAGTCTCCCCCCGGACAGATCTAACTATGGCTACACCTTC,-,once,TRBV19,TRBJ1-2
CASSLTVLRSGNTIYF,TGTGCCAGCAGCCTGACAGTCCTACGCTCTGGAAACACCATATATTTT,-,-,TRBV28,TRBJ1-3
CASSQTGTVKQYGYTF,TGCGCCAGCAGCCAAACAGGGACAGTGAAACAATATGGCTACACCTTC,TRBD1,-,TRBV4-1,TRBJ1-2
CASSLGLGLLNTGELFF,TGTGCCAGCAGCTTAGGCCTGGGACTACTTAACACCGGGGAGCTGTTTTTT,TRBD2,-,TRBV13,TRBJ2-2
CATSRDRAGGEDTQYF,TGTGCCACCAGCAGAGATCGGGCGGGGGGGGAAGATACGCAGTATTTT,TRBD2,-,TRBV15,TRBJ2-3
CASSLGGNEQFF,TGCGCCAGCAGCTTGGGAGGGAATGAGCAGTTCTTC,-,-,TRBV5-1,TRBJ2-1
CASGRGNTEAFF,TGTGCCTCCGGCAGGGGGAACACTGAAGCTTTCTTT,-,few,TRBV5-6,TRBJ1-1
CASSVGTYPRTGELFF,TGTGCCAGCAGCGTAGGAACGTACCCGAGGACCGGGGAGCTGTTTTTT,-,once,TRBV9,TRBJ2-2
CASSADQPQHF,TGTGCCAGCAGCGCGGATCAGCCCCAGCATTTT,-,-,TRBV5-4,TRBJ1-5
CASSLGPAYEQYF,TGCGCCAGCAGCTTGGGTCCGGCCTACGAGCAGTACTTC,-,-,TRBV5-1,TRBJ2-7
CASSALSGDTQYF,TGTGCCAGCAGTGCATTGAGCGGGGATACGCAGTATTTT,-,few,TRBV25-1,TRBJ2-3
CASSWDSPYEQYF,TGTGCCAGCTCCTGGGACAGCCCCTACGAGCAGTACTTC,TRBD1,few,TRBV6-1,TRBJ2-7
CAISEGYRGNTEAFF,TGTGCCATCAGTGAGGGATACAGGGGAAACACTGAAGCTTTCTTT,TRBD1,-,TRBV10-3,TRBJ1-1
CASAPRGVNQPQHF,TGTGCCAGCGCCCCAAGGGGCGTCAATCAGCCCCAGCATTTT,-,-,TRBV28,TRBJ1-5
CASSLAERGYYGYTF,TGTGCCAGCAGCTTAGCGGAAAGGGGATACTATGGCTACACCTTC,-,-,TRBV7-9,TRBJ1-2
CASILSSGGPDTQYF,TGTGCCAGCATCCTGAGTAGCGGGGGACCAGATACGCAGTATTTT,TRBD2,-,TRBV7-9,TRBJ2-3
CASSSIRGSISYEQYF,TGTGCCAGCAGCTCCATCAGGGGTTCCATCTCCTACGAGCAGTACTTC,-,-,TRBV7-9,TRBJ2-7
CASSPDRGIRTGYGYTF,TGCGCCAGCAGCCCCGACAGGGGAATAAGAACAGGCTATGGCTACACCTTC,TRBD1,-,TRBV5-1,TRBJ1-2
CASSYGGNYEQFF,TGTGCCAGCAGTTACGGAGGGAACTATGAGCAGTTCTTC,-,-,TRBV6-5,TRBJ2-1
CASSGGGQGRETQYF,TGTGCCAGCAGCGGGGGCGGACAGGGGAGAGAGACCCAGTACTTC,TRBD1,-,TRBV9,TRBJ2-5
CASSFGGSSFGTQYF,TGTGCCAGCAGTTTTGGCGGAAGTTCCTTCGGGACCCAGTACTTC,-,-,TRBV28,TRBJ2-5
CASSLRGAETQYF,TGTGCCAGCAGTTTGCGGGGGGCAGAGACCCAGTACTTC,TRBD2,-,TRBV27,TRBJ2-5
CASTLGTGYQEKLFF,TGTGCCAGCACCCTCGGGACAGGATATCAGGAAAAACTGTTTTTT,TRBD1,-,TRBV2,TRBJ1-4
CASSRGPSSGNTIYF,TGCGCCAGCAGCAGGGGCCCTTCCTCTGGAAACACCATATATTTT,-,-,TRBV5-1,TRBJ1-3
CASSPDRTWGAYEQYF,TGTGCCAGCTCACCGGACCGGACTTGGGGTGCCTACGAGCAGTACTTC,-,-,TRBV18,TRBJ2-7
CAGSFSGRGHEQYF,TGTGCCGGCAGCTTTAGCGGGAGGGGCCACGAGCAGTACTTC,TRBD2,-,TRBV5-4,TRBJ2-7
CASKYRQGRETYEQYF,TGTGCCAGCAAATACAGACAGGGGAGAGAAACCTACGAGCAGTACTTC,TRBD1,-,TRBV2,TRBJ2-7
CAWSVAGGIDTQYF,TGTGCCTGGAGTGTAGCGGGGGGTATAGATACGCAGTATTTT,TRBD2,once,TRBV30,TRBJ2-3
CASSSGGSRAHYEQYF,TGTGCCAGCAGCTCAGGAGGTTCGAGGGCCCACTACGAGCAGTACTTC,-,once,TRBV7-2,TRBJ2-7
CVSRGAGTDTQYF,TGTGTCTCCCGTGGGGCGGGCACAGATACGCAGTATTTT,-,few,TRBV28,TRBJ2-3
CASSFGDRTSYEQYF,TGTGCCAGCAGTTTCGGAGACAGGACCTCCTACGAGCAGTACTTC,-,-,TRBV28,TRBJ2-7
CASSLAGTIPSYNEQFF,TGCGCCAGCAGCTTGGCTGGGACTATACCCTCCTACAATGAGCAGTTCTTC,TRBD2,-,TRBV5-1,TRBJ2-1
CASSLDGTAETQYF,TGTGCCAGCTCACTGGATGGGACTGCGGAGACCCAGTACTTC,-,-,TRBV18,TRBJ2-5
CASSQPGGVTEAFF,TGTGCCAGCAGCCAGCCAGGGGGCGTCACTGAAGCTTTCTTT,TRBD1,-,TRBV7-8,TRBJ1-1
CASSLRGMETQYF,TGTGCCAGCAGCTTAAGGGGTATGGAGACCCAGTACTTC,-,-,TRBV11-3,TRBJ2-5
CSVRGVGEQYF,TGCAGCGTTCGGGGAGTGGGGGAGCAGTACTTC,-,-,TRBV29-1,TRBJ2-7
CSVHRRQNTEAFF,TGCAGCGTCCACAGGAGACAGAACACTGAAGCTTTCTTT,-,-,TRBV29-1,TRBJ1-1
CASSVAARVGELFF,TGTGCCAGCAGCGTAGCTGCCAGGGTCGGGGAGCTGTTTTTT,-,-,TRBV9,TRBJ2-2
CASSPPSVYEQYF,TGTGCCAGCTCACCACCCTCCGTCTACGAGCAGTACTTC,-,-,TRBV18,TRBJ2-7
CASSLMADYNEQFF,TGTGCCAGCAGCTTAATGGCAGACTACAATGAGCAGTTCTTC,-,-,TRBV7-3,TRBJ2-1